Listed below are T cell receptor beta chains from one sample, sequenced in a study of blood T cell repertoires in COVID-19. Sequencing was performed with immunoSEQ multiplex PCR; in TCRdb, only in-frame clones are kept and a portion is missing. This sample has 90,000 to 120,000 clones, with about nine tenths found just once. The sample comprised peripheral blood. These receptors were collected from a woman aged 25-40 years with acute or convalescent COVID-19. CDR3s include the opening cysteine and the closing phenylalanine or tryptophan. Fields, in order: J gene, V gene, clone size, D gene, CDR3 protein, CDR3 DNA. D genes are given only for firm matches. Clone sizes are given selectively: once, few, many, or a class where the clone is expanded.

j_gene: TRBJ2-4
v_gene: TRBV5-5
abundance: .
d_gene: .
CDR3aa: CALRGTPPIQYF
CDR3nt: TGTGCCCTCAGAGGGACTCCCCCCATTCAGTACTTC

j_gene: TRBJ1-5
v_gene: TRBV28
abundance: .
d_gene: TRBD1
CDR3aa: CASRITGDQPQHF
CDR3nt: TGTGCCAGCAGGATTACAGGGGATCAGCCCCAGCATTTT

j_gene: TRBJ1-4
v_gene: TRBV4-1
abundance: .
d_gene: .
CDR3aa: CASSPERRTENEKLFF
CDR3nt: TGCGCCAGCAGCCCGGAAAGGCGGACAGAGAATGAAAAACTGTTTTTT

j_gene: TRBJ2-1
v_gene: TRBV7-6
abundance: .
d_gene: TRBD2
CDR3aa: CASSLRGGRVNEQFF
CDR3nt: TGTGCCAGCAGCTTACGCGGGGGACGGGTCAATGAGCAGTTCTTC

j_gene: TRBJ1-3
v_gene: TRBV5-1
abundance: .
d_gene: .
CDR3aa: CASSLGHVTGNTIYF
CDR3nt: TGCGCCAGCAGCTTGGGACACGTAACTGGAAACACCATATATTTT

j_gene: TRBJ1-5
v_gene: TRBV28
abundance: .
d_gene: .
CDR3aa: CASSFFGLGNQPQHF
CDR3nt: TGTGCCAGCAGTTTTTTCGGGTTGGGCAATCAGCCCCAGCATTTT

j_gene: TRBJ1-2
v_gene: TRBV5-1
abundance: .
d_gene: .
CDR3aa: CASSSPGGGKGYTF
CDR3nt: TGCGCCAGCAGCTCCCCGGGGGGCGGGAAAGGCTACACCTTC

j_gene: TRBJ2-3
v_gene: TRBV5-6
abundance: .
d_gene: TRBD2
CDR3aa: CASSLAGGLADTQYF
CDR3nt: TGTGCCAGCAGCTTAGCGGGAGGGTTGGCAGATACGCAGTATTTT

j_gene: TRBJ2-5
v_gene: TRBV12-5
abundance: .
d_gene: .
CDR3aa: CASGLFGWDTSGRKYQETQYF
CDR3nt: TGTGCTAGTGGTTTGTTCGGCTGGGACACCTCGGGAAGAAAGTACCAAGAGACCCAGTACTTC

j_gene: TRBJ2-2
v_gene: TRBV7-9
abundance: .
d_gene: TRBD1
CDR3aa: CASSSDRGTGELFF
CDR3nt: TGTGCCAGCAGCTCAGACAGGGGTACCGGGGAGCTGTTTTTT

j_gene: TRBJ2-7
v_gene: TRBV30
abundance: .
d_gene: TRBD1
CDR3aa: CAWSAGTGVHEQYF
CDR3nt: TGTGCCTGGAGCGCCGGGACAGGGGTACACGAGCAGTACTTC

j_gene: TRBJ2-3
v_gene: TRBV7-3
abundance: once
d_gene: .
CDR3aa: CASSFADTQYF
CDR3nt: TGTGCCAGCAGCTTCGCGGATACGCAGTATTTT

j_gene: TRBJ1-5
v_gene: TRBV19
abundance: .
d_gene: .
CDR3aa: CASSILQGWQPQHF
CDR3nt: TGTGCCAGTAGTATATTGCAGGGATGGCAGCCCCAGCATTTT

j_gene: TRBJ1-2
v_gene: TRBV10-3
abundance: .
d_gene: .
CDR3aa: CAISEETHRYGYTF
CDR3nt: TGTGCCATCAGCGAAGAGACACATCGGTATGGCTACACCTTC

j_gene: TRBJ1-3
v_gene: TRBV25-1
abundance: .
d_gene: TRBD1
CDR3aa: CASSLTGAAGNTIYF
CDR3nt: TGTGCCAGCAGTCTGACAGGGGCGGCTGGAAACACCATATATTTT

j_gene: TRBJ2-7
v_gene: TRBV21-1
abundance: once
d_gene: .
CDR3aa: CASSNRDRGNEQYF
CDR3nt: TGTGCCAGCAGCAACCGGGACAGGGGAAACGAGCAGTACTTC

j_gene: TRBJ1-1
v_gene: TRBV5-6
abundance: .
d_gene: TRBD1
CDR3aa: CASSFGRGLSEDKAFF
CDR3nt: TGTGCCAGCAGCTTCGGCAGGGGGCTCTCGGAAGATAAAGCTTTCTTT

j_gene: TRBJ2-2
v_gene: TRBV21-1
abundance: .
d_gene: .
CDR3aa: CASTFLTSGRNTGELFF
CDR3nt: TGTGCCAGCACCTTCCTGACTAGCGGGAGGAACACCGGGGAGCTGTTTTTT

j_gene: TRBJ2-1
v_gene: TRBV2
abundance: once
d_gene: TRBD2
CDR3aa: CASKIAGGNEQFF
CDR3nt: TGTGCCAGCAAGATAGCGGGTGGCAATGAGCAGTTCTTC

j_gene: TRBJ1-3
v_gene: TRBV9
abundance: .
d_gene: TRBD1
CDR3aa: CASSVTGEFWTGNTIYF
CDR3nt: TGTGCCAGCAGCGTAACAGGGGAGTTTTGGACTGGAAACACCATATATTTT

j_gene: TRBJ2-5
v_gene: TRBV2
abundance: .
d_gene: .
CDR3aa: CASSEARETQYF
CDR3nt: TGTGCCAGCAGTGAAGCCCGGGAGACCCAGTACTTC

j_gene: TRBJ1-1
v_gene: TRBV7-9
abundance: once
d_gene: .
CDR3aa: CASSLAGGRNTEAFF
CDR3nt: TGTGCCAGCAGCTTAGCTGGGGGGAGGAACACTGAAGCTTTCTTT

j_gene: TRBJ1-5
v_gene: TRBV7-9
abundance: .
d_gene: TRBD1
CDR3aa: CASTATGGDQPQHF
CDR3nt: TGTGCCAGCACCGCGACAGGGGGCGATCAGCCCCAGCATTTT

j_gene: TRBJ2-7
v_gene: TRBV6-5
abundance: .
d_gene: .
CDR3aa: CASAGLASYEQYF
CDR3nt: TGTGCCAGCGCCGGGCTAGCCTCCTACGAGCAGTACTTC

j_gene: TRBJ1-6
v_gene: TRBV12-3/TRBV12-4
abundance: .
d_gene: .
CDR3aa: CASSRGSPLHF
CDR3nt: TGTGCCAGCAGCCGAGGTTCACCCCTCCACTTT

j_gene: TRBJ2-1
v_gene: TRBV5-1
abundance: .
d_gene: TRBD1
CDR3aa: CASRSQGARNEQFF
CDR3nt: TGCGCCAGCAGATCCCAGGGGGCGCGAAATGAGCAGTTCTTC

j_gene: TRBJ2-7
v_gene: TRBV7-9
abundance: .
d_gene: TRBD2
CDR3aa: CASSLARRVGGGSSYEQYF
CDR3nt: TGTGCCAGCAGCTTAGCGAGGAGGGTTGGAGGCGGGAGCTCCTACGAGCAGTACTTC

j_gene: TRBJ1-2
v_gene: TRBV3-1/TRBV3-2
abundance: .
d_gene: .
CDR3aa: CASSQDPGSGYTF
CDR3nt: TGTGCCAGCAGCCAAGATCCAGGGTCTGGCTACACCTTC

j_gene: TRBJ1-5
v_gene: TRBV4-1
abundance: .
d_gene: TRBD1
CDR3aa: CASRQGAWSNQPQHF
CDR3nt: TGCGCCAGCAGGCAGGGGGCGTGGAGCAATCAGCCCCAGCATTTT

j_gene: TRBJ1-2
v_gene: TRBV3-1/TRBV3-2
abundance: .
d_gene: .
CDR3aa: CASSQERDGYTF
CDR3nt: TGTGCCAGCAGCCAAGAACGAGATGGCTACACCTTC

j_gene: TRBJ1-3
v_gene: TRBV15
abundance: .
d_gene: TRBD1
CDR3aa: CATRQTPGQLSSGNTIYF
CDR3nt: TGTGCCACCAGGCAGACTCCGGGACAGTTGAGCTCTGGAAACACCATATATTTT

j_gene: TRBJ2-3
v_gene: TRBV14
abundance: .
d_gene: TRBD2
CDR3aa: CASSRGGTLTDTQYF
CDR3nt: TGTGCCAGCAGCCGGGGGGGGACCTTAACAGATACGCAGTATTTT

j_gene: TRBJ1-2
v_gene: TRBV7-6
abundance: .
d_gene: TRBD1
CDR3aa: CASSSGQGVYYGYTF
CDR3nt: TGTGCCAGCAGCTCAGGCCAGGGGGTGTACTATGGCTACACCTTC

j_gene: TRBJ1-2
v_gene: TRBV7-3
abundance: .
d_gene: .
CDR3aa: CASSSGQSNGYTF
CDR3nt: TGTGCCAGCAGCTCCGGACAGAGTAATGGCTACACCTTC

j_gene: TRBJ1-5
v_gene: TRBV4-1
abundance: .
d_gene: .
CDR3aa: CASSQDLSGFSNQPQHF
CDR3nt: TGCGCCAGCAGCCAAGATCTTTCAGGGTTTAGCAATCAGCCCCAGCATTTT

j_gene: TRBJ1-2
v_gene: TRBV4-3
abundance: .
d_gene: TRBD1
CDR3aa: CASSQTGADYGYTF
CDR3nt: TGCGCCAGCAGCCAAACAGGGGCTGACTATGGCTACACCTTC

j_gene: TRBJ2-1
v_gene: TRBV4-1
abundance: .
d_gene: TRBD2
CDR3aa: CASSQDGSGGAYNEQFF
CDR3nt: TGCGCCAGCAGCCAAGACGGGAGCGGGGGGGCCTACAATGAGCAGTTCTTC

j_gene: TRBJ1-5
v_gene: TRBV5-6
abundance: .
d_gene: .
CDR3aa: CASSLSGIEAQPQHF
CDR3nt: TGTGCCAGCAGCTTGTCAGGGATTGAGGCTCAGCCCCAGCATTTT

j_gene: TRBJ2-3
v_gene: TRBV28
abundance: .
d_gene: TRBD1
CDR3aa: CASSLSGQDTDTQYF
CDR3nt: TGTGCCAGCAGTTTGTCGGGACAGGACACAGATACGCAGTATTTT

j_gene: TRBJ2-5
v_gene: TRBV27
abundance: .
d_gene: .
CDR3aa: CASGTGQAGETQYF
CDR3nt: TGTGCCAGCGGTACAGGGCAGGCAGGAGAGACCCAGTACTTC

j_gene: TRBJ2-4
v_gene: TRBV30
abundance: .
d_gene: .
CDR3aa: CAWSVLSPKNIQYF
CDR3nt: TGTGCCTGGAGTGTACTGAGCCCTAAAAACATTCAGTACTTC

j_gene: TRBJ2-7
v_gene: TRBV16
abundance: .
d_gene: TRBD1
CDR3aa: CASSLAGTDEQYF
CDR3nt: TGTGCCAGCAGCCTAGCCGGGACAGACGAGCAGTACTTC

j_gene: TRBJ2-3
v_gene: TRBV29-1
abundance: .
d_gene: TRBD2
CDR3aa: CSVPRGGGDTQYF
CDR3nt: TGCAGCGTGCCGCGGGGGGGTGGAGATACGCAGTATTTT

j_gene: TRBJ1-5
v_gene: TRBV7-2
abundance: once
d_gene: .
CDR3aa: CASSTDTTSNQPQHF
CDR3nt: TGTGCCAGCAGCACTGACACAACTAGCAATCAGCCCCAGCATTTT

j_gene: TRBJ1-6
v_gene: TRBV3-1/TRBV3-2
abundance: .
d_gene: .
CDR3aa: CASSRVGSNSPLHF
CDR3nt: TGTGCCAGCAGCCGTGTCGGTTCCAATTCACCCCTCCACTTT

j_gene: TRBJ2-4
v_gene: TRBV7-9
abundance: once
d_gene: .
CDR3aa: CASSSTSYIQYF
CDR3nt: TGTGCCAGCAGCTCCACTAGCTACATTCAGTACTTC

j_gene: TRBJ2-7
v_gene: TRBV27
abundance: .
d_gene: .
CDR3aa: CASRQAALSPYEQYF
CDR3nt: TGTGCCAGCAGACAGGCGGCTCTCTCCCCCTACGAGCAGTACTTC

j_gene: TRBJ2-7
v_gene: TRBV30
abundance: .
d_gene: .
CDR3aa: CAWSVRTAGNEQYF
CDR3nt: TGTGCCTGGAGTGTACGGACCGCCGGGAACGAGCAGTACTTC

j_gene: TRBJ1-3
v_gene: TRBV29-1
abundance: .
d_gene: .
CDR3aa: CSANTENGNTIYF
CDR3nt: TGCAGCGCAAACACAGAAAATGGAAACACCATATATTTT

j_gene: TRBJ2-1
v_gene: TRBV4-3
abundance: .
d_gene: TRBD1
CDR3aa: CASSQDSPQGASDEQFF
CDR3nt: TGCGCCAGCAGCCAAGATTCCCCTCAGGGGGCATCGGATGAGCAGTTCTTC

j_gene: TRBJ1-1
v_gene: TRBV29-1
abundance: .
d_gene: .
CDR3aa: CSGTRTEGTEAFF
CDR3nt: TGCAGCGGCACCCGGACGGAGGGTACTGAAGCTTTCTTT

j_gene: TRBJ2-7
v_gene: TRBV5-1
abundance: .
d_gene: .
CDR3aa: CASSLLTGSYEQYF
CDR3nt: TGCGCCAGCAGCTTACTCACAGGGTCCTACGAGCAGTACTTC

j_gene: TRBJ2-2
v_gene: TRBV6-6
abundance: .
d_gene: TRBD1
CDR3aa: CASSYGQGRTGELFF
CDR3nt: TGTGCCAGCAGTTACGGACAGGGGAGGACCGGGGAGCTGTTTTTT

j_gene: TRBJ1-3
v_gene: TRBV5-4
abundance: .
d_gene: .
CDR3aa: CASSPDGQLSGNTIYF
CDR3nt: TGTGCCAGCAGCCCAGACGGACAGCTCTCTGGAAACACCATATATTTT

j_gene: TRBJ2-7
v_gene: TRBV11-2
abundance: many
d_gene: .
CDR3aa: CASSDVSQGPEQYF
CDR3nt: TGTGCCAGCAGCGATGTCTCGCAGGGTCCCGAGCAGTACTTC

j_gene: TRBJ1-2
v_gene: TRBV7-9
abundance: .
d_gene: .
CDR3aa: CASSLAMAGSDGYTF
CDR3nt: TGTGCCAGCAGCTTAGCGATGGCAGGGTCTGACGGCTACACCTTC

j_gene: TRBJ1-2
v_gene: TRBV4-1
abundance: .
d_gene: .
CDR3aa: CASSQEGSQRGYGYTF
CDR3nt: TGCGCCAGCAGCCAAGAAGGCTCACAACGGGGCTATGGCTACACCTTC

j_gene: TRBJ1-3
v_gene: TRBV19
abundance: .
d_gene: .
CDR3aa: CASSALAAGAGNTIYF
CDR3nt: TGTGCCAGTAGTGCTCTCGCGGCAGGGGCTGGAAACACCATATATTTT